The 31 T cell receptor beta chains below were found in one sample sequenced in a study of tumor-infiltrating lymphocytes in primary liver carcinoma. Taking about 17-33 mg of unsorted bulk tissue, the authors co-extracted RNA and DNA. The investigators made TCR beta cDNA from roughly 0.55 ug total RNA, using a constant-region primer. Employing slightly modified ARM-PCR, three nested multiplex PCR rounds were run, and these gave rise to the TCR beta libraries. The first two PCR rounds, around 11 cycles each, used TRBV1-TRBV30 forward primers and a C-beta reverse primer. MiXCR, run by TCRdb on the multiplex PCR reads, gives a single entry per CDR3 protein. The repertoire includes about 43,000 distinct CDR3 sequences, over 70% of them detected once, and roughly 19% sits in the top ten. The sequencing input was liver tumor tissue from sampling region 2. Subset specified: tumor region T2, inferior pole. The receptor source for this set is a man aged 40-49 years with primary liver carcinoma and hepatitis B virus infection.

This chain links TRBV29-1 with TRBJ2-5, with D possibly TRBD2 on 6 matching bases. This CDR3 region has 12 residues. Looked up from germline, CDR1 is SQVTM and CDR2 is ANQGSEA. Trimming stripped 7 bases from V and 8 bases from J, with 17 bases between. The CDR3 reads CSGNRGRETQYF. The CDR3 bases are TGCAGCGGTAATCGGGGGAGAGAAACCCAGTACTTC.

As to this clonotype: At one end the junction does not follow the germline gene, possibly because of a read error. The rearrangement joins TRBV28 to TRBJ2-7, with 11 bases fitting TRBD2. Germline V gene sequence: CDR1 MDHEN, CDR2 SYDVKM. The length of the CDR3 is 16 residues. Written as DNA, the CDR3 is TGTGCCAGCACCCCCTTTGGGACTAGCGGCTCCTACAAGCAGTACTTC. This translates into CASTPFGTSGSYKQYF.

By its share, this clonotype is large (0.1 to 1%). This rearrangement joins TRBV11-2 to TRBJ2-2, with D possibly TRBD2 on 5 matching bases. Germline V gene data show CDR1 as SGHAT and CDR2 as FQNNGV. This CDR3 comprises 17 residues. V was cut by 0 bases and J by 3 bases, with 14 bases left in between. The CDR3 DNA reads TGTGCCAGCAGCTTAGATCATCGGGGTAGGGACACCGGGGAGCTGTTTTTT. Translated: CASSLDHRGRDTGELFF. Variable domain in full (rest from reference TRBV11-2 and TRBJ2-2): EAGVAQSPRYKIIEKRQSVAFWCNPISGHATLYWYQQILGQGPKLLIQFQNNGVVDDSQLPKDRFSAERLKGVDSTLKIQPAKLEDSAVYLCASSLDHRGRDTGELFFGEGSRLTVL.

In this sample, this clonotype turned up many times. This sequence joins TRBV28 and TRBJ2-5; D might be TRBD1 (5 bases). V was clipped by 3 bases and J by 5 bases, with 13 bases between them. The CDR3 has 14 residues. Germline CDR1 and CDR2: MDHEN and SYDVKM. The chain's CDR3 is CASSFLGDAETQYF. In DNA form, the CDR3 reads TGTGCCAGCAGTTTTCTAGGGGATGCGGAGACCCAGTACTTC.

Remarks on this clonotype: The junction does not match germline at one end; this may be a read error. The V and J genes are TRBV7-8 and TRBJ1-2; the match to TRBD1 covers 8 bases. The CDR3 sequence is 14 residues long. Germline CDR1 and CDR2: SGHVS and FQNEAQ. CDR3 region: CASSLDRVNYGYIF. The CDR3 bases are TGTGCCAGCAGCTTGGACAGGGTTAACTATGGTTACATCTTC.

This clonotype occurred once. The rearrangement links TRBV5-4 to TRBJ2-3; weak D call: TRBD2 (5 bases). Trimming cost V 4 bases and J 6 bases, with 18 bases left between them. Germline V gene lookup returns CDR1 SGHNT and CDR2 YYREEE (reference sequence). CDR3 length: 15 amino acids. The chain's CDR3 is CASSDRDRAGDTQYF. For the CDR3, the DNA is TGTGCCAGCAGCGACCGGGATAGGGCTGGGGATACGCAGTATTTT.

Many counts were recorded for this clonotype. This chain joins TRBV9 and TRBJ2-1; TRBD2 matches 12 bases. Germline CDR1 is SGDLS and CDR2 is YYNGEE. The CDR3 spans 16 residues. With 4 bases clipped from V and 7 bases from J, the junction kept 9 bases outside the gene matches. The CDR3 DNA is TGTGCCAGCAGCTCCCGGACTAGCGGGACAAGAAATGAGCAGTTCTTC. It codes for CASSSRTSGTRNEQFF.

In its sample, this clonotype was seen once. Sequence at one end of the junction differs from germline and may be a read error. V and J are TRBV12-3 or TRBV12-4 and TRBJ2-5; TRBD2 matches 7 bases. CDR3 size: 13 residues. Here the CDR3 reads CASSRSGAEAQYF. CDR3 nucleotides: TGTGCTAGCAGCCGAAGCGGGGCAGAGGCCCAGTACTTC.

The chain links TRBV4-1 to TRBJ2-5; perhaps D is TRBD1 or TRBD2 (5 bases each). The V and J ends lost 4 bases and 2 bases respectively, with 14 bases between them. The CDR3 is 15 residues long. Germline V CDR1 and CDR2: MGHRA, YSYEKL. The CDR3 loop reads CASSRGVGPQETQYF. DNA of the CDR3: TGCGCCAGCAGCCGAGGGGTGGGCCCTCAAGAGACCCAGTACTTC.

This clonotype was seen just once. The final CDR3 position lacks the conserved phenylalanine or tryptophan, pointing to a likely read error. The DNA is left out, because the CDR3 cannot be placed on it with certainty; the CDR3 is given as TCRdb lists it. This CDR3 is CAVGGLTGANVPTL. The chain couples TRBV28 to TRBJ2-6; TRBD2, the table's D call, was not compared with the DNA. Per germline, CDR1 MDHEN and CDR2 SYDVKM. The CDR3 comprises 14 residues, both ends counted.

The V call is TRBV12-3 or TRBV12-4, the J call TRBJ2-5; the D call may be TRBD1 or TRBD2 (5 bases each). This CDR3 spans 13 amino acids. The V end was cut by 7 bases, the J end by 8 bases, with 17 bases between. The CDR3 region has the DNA TGTGCCAGCAATTTGGTGCAGGGAGATACCCAGTACTTC. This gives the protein CASNLVQGDTQYF.

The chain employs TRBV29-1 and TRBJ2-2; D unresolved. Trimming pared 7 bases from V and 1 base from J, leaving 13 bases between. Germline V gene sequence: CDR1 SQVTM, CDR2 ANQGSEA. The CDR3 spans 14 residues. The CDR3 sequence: CSASGPENTGELFF. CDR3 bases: TGCAGCGCTTCCGGGCCGGAGAACACCGGGGAGCTGTTTTTT.

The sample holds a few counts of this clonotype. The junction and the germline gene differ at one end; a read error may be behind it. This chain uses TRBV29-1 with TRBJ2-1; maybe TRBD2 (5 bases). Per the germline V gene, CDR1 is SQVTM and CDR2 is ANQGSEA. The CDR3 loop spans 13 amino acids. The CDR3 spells CSAGLLRGDEQFF. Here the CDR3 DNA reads TGTAGCGCTGGACTGCTTAGAGGAGATGAGCAGTTCTTC.

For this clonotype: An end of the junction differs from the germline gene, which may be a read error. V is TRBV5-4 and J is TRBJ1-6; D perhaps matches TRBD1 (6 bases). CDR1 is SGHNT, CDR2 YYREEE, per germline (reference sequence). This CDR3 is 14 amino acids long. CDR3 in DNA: TGTGCCAGCACCTACGGGACACAGAATTCACCCCTCCGCTTC. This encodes CASTYGTQNSPLRF.

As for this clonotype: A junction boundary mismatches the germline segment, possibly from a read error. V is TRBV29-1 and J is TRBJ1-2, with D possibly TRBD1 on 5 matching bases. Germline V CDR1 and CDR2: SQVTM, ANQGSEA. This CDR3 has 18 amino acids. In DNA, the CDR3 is TGCATCGTTGGGGCACCAACGGGAACTCAAGTGGCTAACTATGGCTACGCCTTC. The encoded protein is CIVGAPTGTQVANYGYAF.

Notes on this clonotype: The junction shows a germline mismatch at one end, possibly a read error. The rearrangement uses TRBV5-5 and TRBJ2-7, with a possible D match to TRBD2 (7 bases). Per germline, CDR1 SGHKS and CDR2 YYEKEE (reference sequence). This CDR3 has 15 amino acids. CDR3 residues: CASSLATSRGYVQYF. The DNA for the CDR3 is TGTGCCAGCAGCTTGGCGACTAGCAGGGGTTACGTGCAGTACTTC. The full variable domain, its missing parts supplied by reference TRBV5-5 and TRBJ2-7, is DAGVTQSPTHLIKTRGQQVTLRCSPISGHKSVSWYQQVLGQGPQFIFQYYEKEERGRGNFPDRFSARQFPNYSSELNVNALLLGDSALYLCASSLATSRGYVQYFGPGTRLTVT.

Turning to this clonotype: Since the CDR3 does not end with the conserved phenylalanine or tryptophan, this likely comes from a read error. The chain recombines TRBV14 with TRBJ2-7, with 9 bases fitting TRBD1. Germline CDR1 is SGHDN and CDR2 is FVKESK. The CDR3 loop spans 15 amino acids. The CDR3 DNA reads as TGTTCCAGCAGCCGACCGGGACAGGGCTCCTACGAGCAGTACCTC. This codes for CSSSRPGQGSYEQYL.

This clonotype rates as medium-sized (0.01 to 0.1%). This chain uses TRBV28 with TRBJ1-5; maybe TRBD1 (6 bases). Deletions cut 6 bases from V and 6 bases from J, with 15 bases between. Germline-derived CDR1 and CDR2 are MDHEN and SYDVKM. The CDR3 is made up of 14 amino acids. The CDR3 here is CASRLTGSTQPQHF. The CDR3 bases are TGTGCCAGCAGGCTCACAGGGTCGACTCAGCCCCAGCATTTT. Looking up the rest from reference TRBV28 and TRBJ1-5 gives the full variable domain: DVKVTQSSRYLVKRTGEKVFLECVQDMDHENMFWYRQDPGLGLRLIYFSYDVKMKEKGDIPEGYSVSREKKERFSLILESASTNQTSMYLCASRLTGSTQPQHFGDGTRLSIL.

In DNA, the CDR3 is TGTGCCAGCAGCTTCGGGGGGTCGTGTTACGAGCAGTACTTC. It specifies CASSFGGSCYEQYF. This chain uses TRBV14 with TRBJ2-7; TRBD2 aligns across 7 bases. Germline V gene lookup returns CDR1 SGHDN and CDR2 FVKESK. This CDR3 region has 14 residues. J was trimmed by 4 bases and V by 5 bases; bases with no gene match: 8.

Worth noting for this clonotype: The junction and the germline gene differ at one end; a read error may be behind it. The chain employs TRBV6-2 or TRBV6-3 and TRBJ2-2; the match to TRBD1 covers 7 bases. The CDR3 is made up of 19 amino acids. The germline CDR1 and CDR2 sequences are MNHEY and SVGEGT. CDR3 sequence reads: CASRAATGTVHANTGVLFF. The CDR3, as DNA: TGTGCCAGCAGAGCCGCGACCGGGACAGTCCATGCGAACACCGGGGTGCTGTTTTTT.

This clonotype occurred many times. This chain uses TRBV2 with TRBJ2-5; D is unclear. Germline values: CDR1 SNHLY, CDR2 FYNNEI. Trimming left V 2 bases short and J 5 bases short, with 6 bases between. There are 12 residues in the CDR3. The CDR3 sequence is CASSEYRETQYF. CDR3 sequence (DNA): TGTGCCAGCAGTGAATATCGGGAGACCCAGTACTTC.

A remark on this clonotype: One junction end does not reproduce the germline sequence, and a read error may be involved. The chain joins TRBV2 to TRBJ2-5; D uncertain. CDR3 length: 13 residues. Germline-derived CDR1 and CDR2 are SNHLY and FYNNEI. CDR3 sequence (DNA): TGTGCTAGCAGTGACAAGGAGCCCGAGACCCAGTACTTC. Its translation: CASSDKEPETQYF.

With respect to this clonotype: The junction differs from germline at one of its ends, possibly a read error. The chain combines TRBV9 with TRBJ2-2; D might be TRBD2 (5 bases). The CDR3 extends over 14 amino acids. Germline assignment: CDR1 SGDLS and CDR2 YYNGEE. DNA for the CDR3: TGCGCCGGCAGCGTAGTTGATCGGGGAGGGGAGCTGTTTTTT. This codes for CAGSVVDRGGELFF.

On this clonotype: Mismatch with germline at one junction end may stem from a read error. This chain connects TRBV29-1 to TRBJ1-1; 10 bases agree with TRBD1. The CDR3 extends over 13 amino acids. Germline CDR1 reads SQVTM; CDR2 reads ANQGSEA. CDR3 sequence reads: CSCDRGPGTEALF. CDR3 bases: TGCAGCTGTGACAGGGGGCCGGGGACTGAAGCTCTCTTT.

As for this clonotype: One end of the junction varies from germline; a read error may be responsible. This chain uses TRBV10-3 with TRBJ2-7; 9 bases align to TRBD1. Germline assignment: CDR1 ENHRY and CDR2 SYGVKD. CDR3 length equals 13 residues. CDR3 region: CTITGTGLDEEYF. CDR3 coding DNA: TGTACCATCACCGGGACAGGGTTGGACGAGGAGTACTTC.

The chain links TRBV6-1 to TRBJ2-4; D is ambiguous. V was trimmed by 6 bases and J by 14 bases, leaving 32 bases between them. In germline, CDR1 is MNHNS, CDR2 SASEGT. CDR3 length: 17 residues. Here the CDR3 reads CASSGALFGVAKNMEYF. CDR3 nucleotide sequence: TGTGCCAGCAGCGGAGCCTTATTCGGAGTAGCCAAAAACATGGAGTACTTC.

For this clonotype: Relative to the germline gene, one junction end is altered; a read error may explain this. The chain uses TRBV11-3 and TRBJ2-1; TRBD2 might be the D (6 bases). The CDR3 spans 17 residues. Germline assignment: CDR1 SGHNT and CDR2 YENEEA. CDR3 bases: TGTGCCAGCAGCTTAGGCGTACCGGGACTCCCCCATAGTGAGCAGCTCTTC. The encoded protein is CASSLGVPGLPHSEQLF.

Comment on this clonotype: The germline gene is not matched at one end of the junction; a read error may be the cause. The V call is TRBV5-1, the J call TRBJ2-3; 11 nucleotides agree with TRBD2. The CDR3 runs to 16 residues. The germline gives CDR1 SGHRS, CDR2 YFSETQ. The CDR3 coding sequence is TGCGCCGGCAGCGAGGGACTAGCGGAGAGCACAGATACGCAGTATTTT. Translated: CAGSEGLAESTDTQYF.

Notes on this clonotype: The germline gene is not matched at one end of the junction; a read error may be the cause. In nucleotides, the CDR3 is TGTGCCAGCAGCGCACTGGACAGATTGAATACTGAAGCTTTCTTT. It is translated as CASSALDRLNTEAFF. V usage is TRBV7-9 and J usage is TRBJ1-1, with a possible D match to TRBD1 (6 bases). Germline assignment: CDR1 SEHNR and CDR2 FQNEAQ (reference sequence). The length of the CDR3 is 15 residues.

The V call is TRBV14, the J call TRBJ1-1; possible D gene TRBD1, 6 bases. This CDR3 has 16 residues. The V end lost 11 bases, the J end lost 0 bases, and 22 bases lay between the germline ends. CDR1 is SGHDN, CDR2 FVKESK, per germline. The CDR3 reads CAGSQVRGLMNTEAFF. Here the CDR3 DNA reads TGTGCCGGTAGCCAAGTTCGGGGGCTGATGAACACTGAAGCTTTCTTT.

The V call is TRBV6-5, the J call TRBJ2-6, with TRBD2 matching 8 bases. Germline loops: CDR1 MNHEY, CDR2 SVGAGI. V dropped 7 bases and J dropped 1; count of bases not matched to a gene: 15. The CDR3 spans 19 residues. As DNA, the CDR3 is TGTGCCAGCACTTCGTACGGGGCTAGCGGGTATTCTGGGGCCAACGTCCTGACTTTC. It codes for CASTSYGASGYSGANVLTF.